The T cell receptor (beta chain) described here comes from a study of beta chain features in type 1 diabetes. At the level of the study: Sorted cells from all samples, numbering over 85,000,000, were examined. Whole-study findings and limits: Cells with high TCR expression could be over-represented by cDNA sequencing.

Since all of the isolated RNA was reverse transcribed, expressed TCRB transcripts were what got sequenced. An average about 3.6 million reads came from naive, central memory and regulatory T cell samples. Profiled with immunoSEQ multiplex PCR; TCRdb holds only in-frame clones, not every one. Of 330,000 or so clones listed, 15% to 20% are singletons. The CDR3 has 13 amino acids. Losses at the gene ends were 8 bases for V and 6 bases for J; bases not matched to a gene: 11. Per the germline V gene, CDR1 is SQVTM and CDR2 is ANQGSEA. This clone has just a few counts. The antigen remains undetermined. The TCR comes from a woman younger than 35 in good health. This rearrangement joins TRBV29-1 to TRBJ2-7; 9 bases line up with TRBD1. The source material was naive CD4+ T cells from blood. The CDR3 nucleotides read TGCAGCTTTTCTGACAGGGGGTCGGCCGAGCAGTACTTC. It specifies CSFSDRGSAEQYF.